The 24 T cell receptor beta chains given below trace back to one sample, sequenced in a study of cytomegalovirus exposure and HLA in healthy donors. The PCR ran on 60 Vbeta and 13 Jbeta primers. TCRdb keeps only in-frame clones here, not all; method: immunoSEQ multiplex PCR. The data hold 140,000 to 150,000 clones, with around three quarters observed a single time. The sample consisted of PBMCs. The receptors shown here come from a middle-aged woman in good health and CMV-seropositive.

Comments on this clone: The junction and the germline gene differ at one end; a read error may be behind it. The sample has other DNA sequences that encode this CDR3 too. The CDR3 loop reads CASPDREGTGELFF. The CDR3, as DNA: TGTGCCTCACCGGACAGGGAAGGCACCGGGGAGCTATTTTTT. The chain combines TRBV7-9 with TRBJ2-2; 8 bases fit TRBD1. The CDR3 runs 14 residues. Germline-derived CDR1 and CDR2 are SEHNR and FQNEAQ (reference sequence).

This clone was observed once. V is TRBV9 and J is TRBJ2-1, with 9 bases identical to TRBD2. Unmatched junction bases numbered 12, after V lost 4 bases and J lost 4 bases. Germline CDR1 reads SGDLS; CDR2 reads YYNGEE. The CDR3 sequence is 17 residues long. The CDR3: CASSPPPSGGRYNEQFF. The CDR3 region has the DNA TGTGCCAGCAGCCCACCCCCCAGCGGGGGGAGGTACAATGAGCAGTTCTTC.

The chain uses TRBV28 and TRBJ2-7; D is unresolved. Per germline, CDR1 MDHEN and CDR2 SYDVKM. Trimming cost V 3 bases and J 4 bases, with 4 bases left between them. This CDR3 region has 11 residues. The CDR3 loop is CASSFSYEQYF. The CDR3 region has the DNA TGTGCCAGCAGTTTCAGTTACGAGCAGTACTTC.

This clone was observed a handful of times. V gene TRBV10-3 combines with J gene TRBJ2-2, with TRBD1 matching 8 bases. This CDR3 has 15 residues. After removal of 3 bases from V and 7 bases from J, the junction contained 7 bases not matched to a gene. Germline V gene lookup returns CDR1 ENHRY and CDR2 SYGVKD. The CDR3 loop is CAISDIQGVGGELFF. CDR3 sequence (DNA): TGTGCCATCAGTGATATACAGGGGGTTGGCGGGGAGCTGTTTTTT.

The chain carries TRBV5-1 and TRBJ2-1; the match to TRBD2 covers 7 bases. CDR1 is SGHRS and CDR2 is YFSETQ in the germline V gene. The junction had 3 bases not matched to a gene; V was cut back by 0 bases and J by 9 bases. The CDR3 is 13 amino acids. The CDR3 DNA sequence: TGCGCCAGCAGCTTGGGCGGGGGACGTGAGCAGTTCTTC. This encodes CASSLGGGREQFF.

The count of this clone is one. This chain links TRBV10-3 with TRBJ2-3; TRBD2 is a possible D gene (6 bases). Germline loops: CDR1 ENHRY, CDR2 SYGVKD. Trimming took off 1 base at V and 8 bases at J, with 10 bases between the two ends. The CDR3 runs 13 residues. The CDR3 is CAISEFGGSTQYF. The CDR3 DNA reads TGTGCCATCAGTGAGTTTGGGGGGTCTACGCAGTATTTT.

This clone was observed once. The chain couples TRBV5-1 to TRBJ1-1; D remains ambiguous. CDR3 length equals 17 residues. V was shortened by 4 bases and J by 0 bases, with 19 bases between the two germline ends. Germline V gene data show CDR1 as SGHRS and CDR2 as YFSETQ. The CDR3 loop reads CASSKPLSRDMNTEAFF. For the CDR3, the DNA is TGCGCCAGCAGCAAACCCCTCAGCCGCGACATGAACACTGAAGCTTTCTTT.

The chain employs TRBV6-1 and TRBJ2-7; TRBD1 agrees at 9 bases. The CDR3 has 14 amino acids. J was trimmed by 1 base and V by 7 bases; bases with no gene match: 5. The germline CDR1 and CDR2 sequences are MNHNS and SASEGT. The CDR3 sequence is CASTLDRGSYEQYF. CDR3 nucleotides: TGTGCCAGCACCCTGGACAGGGGTTCCTACGAGCAGTACTTC.

This clone has only one observation. This rearrangement joins TRBV20-1 to TRBJ2-1; D not certain. Germline CDR1 is DFQATT and CDR2 is SNEGSKA (reference sequence). The CDR3 length is 10 residues. Trimming took 4 bases from V and 5 from J, leaving 3 bases between them. The CDR3 is CSATDNEQFF. Here the CDR3 DNA reads TGCAGTGCTACTGACAATGAGCAGTTCTTC.

This sequence joins TRBV7-2 and TRBJ2-5; TRBD2 agrees at 7 bases. V gave up 5 bases and J gave up 0 bases; unmatched junction bases: 9. CDR1 is SGHTA, CDR2 FQGNSA, per germline. The CDR3 is made up of 16 amino acids. The CDR3 loop reads CASSTPPLANQETQYF. The DNA of the CDR3 is TGTGCCAGCAGCACCCCCCCACTAGCGAACCAAGAGACCCAGTACTTC.

V and J are TRBV14 and TRBJ2-6, with TRBD1 matching 8 bases. The CDR3 is 16 residues long. Unmatched junction bases numbered 12, after V lost 3 bases and J lost 11 bases. The germline V gene encodes CDR1 SGHDN and CDR2 FVKESK. The CDR3 DNA reads TGTGCCAGCAGCCAGCAACAGGGGGAGAAGGGCGACGTCCTGACTTTC. The encoded protein is CASSQQQGEKGDVLTF.

J is TRBJ2-3 and V is TRBV29-1; 9 positions agree with TRBD2. V was pared by 8 bases and J by 4 bases, with 16 bases of the junction left unmatched. CDR1 SQVTM and CDR2 ANQGSEA come from the germline V gene. The CDR3 spans 16 residues. The CDR3 here is CSLKYGGRGGSDTQYF. In nucleotides, the CDR3 is TGCAGCCTAAAATACGGTGGGCGGGGGGGCTCAGATACGCAGTATTTT.

The V gene is TRBV5-6, the J gene TRBJ2-1; D uncertain. From germline, CDR1 is SGHDT and CDR2 YYEEEE. Trimming shortened V by 7 bases and J by 7 bases, and 12 bases separated the two germline ends. This CDR3 has 12 amino acids. The CDR3 reads CASGYLGNEQFF. The CDR3 coding sequence is TGTGCCAGCGGATACCTAGGTAATGAGCAGTTCTTC.

The chain carries TRBV6-5 and TRBJ2-2, with 8 bases lining up with TRBD1. Losses at the gene ends were 7 bases for V and 8 bases for J; bases not matched to a gene: 12. This CDR3 is built from 15 residues. The germline gives CDR1 MNHEY, CDR2 SVGAGI. CDR3 sequence: CASTPQGGVTGELFF. For the CDR3, the DNA is TGTGCCAGCACCCCACAGGGGGGAGTAACTGGGGAGCTGTTTTTT.

The rearrangement links TRBV5-1 to TRBJ2-5; 9 nucleotides align to TRBD2. V trimming: 0 bases; J trimming: 1 base; junction bases outside the gene matches: 4. This CDR3 is 16 amino acids long. CDR1 and CDR2 (germline): SGHRS, YFSETQ. DNA of the CDR3: TGCGCCAGCAGCTTGGCCGGTAGCGGGGGCCAAGAGACCCAGTACTTC. Encoded protein: CASSLAGSGGQETQYF.

V and J are TRBV5-6 and TRBJ1-2; 7 bases line up with TRBD1. The length of the CDR3 is 18 residues. The ends lost 0 bases at V and 1 base at J; junction bases unmatched: 12. CDR1 SGHDT and CDR2 YYEEEE come from the germline V gene. CDR3 loop: CASSLGLGGQTFNYGYTF. CDR3 in DNA: TGTGCCAGCAGCTTGGGATTAGGGGGCCAGACATTTAACTATGGCTACACCTTC.

This clone has just a few counts. This sequence joins TRBV6-5 and TRBJ2-7; 8 bases line up with TRBD2. The CDR3 loop spans 14 amino acids. V lost 6 bases and J lost 0; bases outside the gene matches: 4. Germline lookup yields CDR1 MNHEY and CDR2 SVGAGI. The CDR3 spells CASRIAGSSYEQYF. CDR3 sequence (DNA): TGTGCCAGCAGGATAGCGGGGAGCTCCTACGAGCAGTACTTC.

The genes are TRBV10-2 and TRBJ2-5, with TRBD2 matching 9 bases. In germline, CDR1 is WSHSY, CDR2 SAAADI. The CDR3 length is 14 residues. Unmatched junction bases numbered 7, after V lost 6 bases and J lost 5 bases. For the CDR3, the DNA is TGCGCCAGCAGCCCGGGACTAGCCCGCGAGACCCAGTACTTC. Translation gives CASSPGLARETQYF.

The rearrangement links TRBV10-3 to TRBJ2-2; D is uncertain. This CDR3 is built from 12 residues. The germline V and J ends were trimmed by 5 bases and 1 base, with 2 bases remaining between them. Germline V gene lookup returns CDR1 ENHRY and CDR2 SYGVKD. CDR3 DNA: TGTGCCATCAGTCAGAACACCGGGGAGCTGTTTTTT. Its translation is CAISQNTGELFF.

The rearrangement links TRBV18 to TRBJ2-7; TRBD1 matches at 7 bases. Germline CDR1 KGHSH, CDR2 LQKENI. V shed 6 bases, J shed 4 bases, and the junction held 3 bases outside the gene matches. CDR3 length equals 12 residues. The CDR3 coding sequence is TGTGCCAGCTCCCCGGACAGGTACGAGCAGTACTTC. This encodes CASSPDRYEQYF. Full variable domain (missing parts from reference TRBV18 and TRBJ2-7): NAGVMQNPRHLVRRRGQEARLRCSPMKGHSHVYWYRQLPEEGLKFMVYLQKENIIDESGMPKERFSAEFPKEGPSILRIQQVVRGDSAAYFCASSPDRYEQYFGPGTRLTVT.

The CDR3 nucleotides read TGTGCCAGCAGTTTGGCGAGCCAGGGGGACGAGCAGTACTTC. Amino acid sequence: CASSLASQGDEQYF. The chain couples TRBV28 to TRBJ2-7, with TRBD1 matching over 7 bases. CDR1 is MDHEN and CDR2 is SYDVKM in the germline V gene. There are 14 residues in the CDR3. Germline trimming cut 3 bases from V and 5 bases from J; bases unmatched to any gene: 7.

CDR3 nucleotide sequence: TGTGCCAGCAGCGCTCAGCGGGGCCGCACAGATACGCAGTATTTT. This codes for CASSAQRGRTDTQYF. The rearrangement links TRBV9 to TRBJ2-3; 7 bases map to TRBD2. The germline V gene has CDR1 SGDLS and CDR2 YYNGEE. The CDR3 spans 15 residues. Germline trimming cut 3 bases from V and 1 base from J; bases unmatched to any gene: 5.

This clone was detected once. The CDR3 sequence: CASAGNTGELFF. The CDR3 bases are TGTGCCAGCGCGGGGAACACCGGGGAGCTGTTTTTT. V usage is TRBV5-6 and J usage is TRBJ2-2, with D perhaps matching TRBD2 (5 bases). V was trimmed by 7 bases and J by 1 base, leaving 5 bases between them. The germline gives CDR1 SGHDT, CDR2 YYEEEE. The CDR3 is 12 amino acids.

The J gene is TRBJ2-1, the V gene TRBV4-1, with 11 bases fitting TRBD2. The CDR3 covers 18 residues. The V gene end was trimmed by 4 bases and the J gene end by 4 bases; junction bases not matched to a gene: 12. Germline V gene data show CDR1 as MGHRA and CDR2 as YSYEKL. This CDR3 reads CASSPGLAAHGTYNEQFF. The CDR3 DNA reads TGCGCCAGCAGCCCGGGACTAGCGGCCCACGGAACTTACAATGAGCAGTTCTTC.